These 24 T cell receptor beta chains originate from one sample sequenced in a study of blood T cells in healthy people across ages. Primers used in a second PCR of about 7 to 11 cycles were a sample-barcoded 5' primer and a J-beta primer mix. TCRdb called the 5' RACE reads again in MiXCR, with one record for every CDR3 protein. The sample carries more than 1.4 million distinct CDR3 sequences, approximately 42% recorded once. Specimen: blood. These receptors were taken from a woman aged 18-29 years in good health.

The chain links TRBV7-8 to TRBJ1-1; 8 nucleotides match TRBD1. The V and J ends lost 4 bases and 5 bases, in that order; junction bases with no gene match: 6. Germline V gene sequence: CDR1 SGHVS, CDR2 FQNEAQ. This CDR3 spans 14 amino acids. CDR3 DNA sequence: TGTGCCAGCAGCTCGGACAGGGAGAGAACTGAAGCTTTCTTT. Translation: CASSSDRERTEAFF.

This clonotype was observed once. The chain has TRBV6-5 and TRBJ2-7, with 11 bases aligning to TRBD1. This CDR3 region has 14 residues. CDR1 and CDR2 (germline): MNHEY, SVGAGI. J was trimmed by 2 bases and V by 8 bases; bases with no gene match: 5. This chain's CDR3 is CASGGDRGTYEQYF. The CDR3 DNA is TGTGCCAGCGGTGGGGACAGGGGGACCTACGAGCAGTACTTC.

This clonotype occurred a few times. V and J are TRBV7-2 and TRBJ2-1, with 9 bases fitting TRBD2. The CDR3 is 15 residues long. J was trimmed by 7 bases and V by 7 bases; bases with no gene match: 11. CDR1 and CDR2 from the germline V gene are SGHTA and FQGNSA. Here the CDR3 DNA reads TGTGCCAGCATCCGAGGGGCGGGGGGGCGAAATGAGCAGTTCTTC. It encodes CASIRGAGGRNEQFF. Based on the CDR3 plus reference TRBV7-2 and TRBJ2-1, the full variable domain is GAGVSQSPSNKVTEKGKDVELRCDPISGHTALYWYRQSLGQGLEFLIYFQGNSAPDKSGLPSDRFSAERTGGSVSTLTIQRTQQEDSAVYLCASIRGAGGRNEQFFGPGTRLTVL.

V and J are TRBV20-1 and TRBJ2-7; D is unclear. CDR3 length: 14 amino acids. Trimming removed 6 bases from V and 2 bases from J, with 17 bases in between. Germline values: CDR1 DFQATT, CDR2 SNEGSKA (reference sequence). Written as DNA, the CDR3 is TGCAGTGCCTTCCGAACGGAAGGAGCCTACGAGCAGTACTTC. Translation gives CSAFRTEGAYEQYF.

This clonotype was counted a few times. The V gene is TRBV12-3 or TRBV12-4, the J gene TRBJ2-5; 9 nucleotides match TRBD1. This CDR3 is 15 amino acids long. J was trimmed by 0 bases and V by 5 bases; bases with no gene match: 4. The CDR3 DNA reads TGTGCCAGCAGTCGAGGGACAGGGAACCAAGAGACCCAGTACTTC. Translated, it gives CASSRGTGNQETQYF.

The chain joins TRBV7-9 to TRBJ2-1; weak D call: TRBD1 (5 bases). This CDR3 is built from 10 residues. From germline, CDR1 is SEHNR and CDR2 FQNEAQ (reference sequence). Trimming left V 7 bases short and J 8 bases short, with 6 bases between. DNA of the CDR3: TGTGCCAGCAAGGGGTATGAGCAGTTCTTC. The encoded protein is CASKGYEQFF.

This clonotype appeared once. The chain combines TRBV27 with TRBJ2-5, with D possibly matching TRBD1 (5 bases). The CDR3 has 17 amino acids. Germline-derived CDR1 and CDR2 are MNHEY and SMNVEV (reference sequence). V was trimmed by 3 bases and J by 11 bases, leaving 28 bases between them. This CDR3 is CASSLGPQEDGLKKQYF. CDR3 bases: TGTGCCAGCAGTTTGGGGCCTCAGGAAGACGGCCTTAAGAAGCAGTACTTC.

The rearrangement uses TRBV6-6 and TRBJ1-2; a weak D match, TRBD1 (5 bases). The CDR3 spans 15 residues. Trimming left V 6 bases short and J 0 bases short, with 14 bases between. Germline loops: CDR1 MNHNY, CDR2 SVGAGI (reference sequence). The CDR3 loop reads CASSPSRDSNYGYTF. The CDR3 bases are TGTGCCAGCAGCCCTTCCAGGGATTCTAACTATGGCTACACCTTC.

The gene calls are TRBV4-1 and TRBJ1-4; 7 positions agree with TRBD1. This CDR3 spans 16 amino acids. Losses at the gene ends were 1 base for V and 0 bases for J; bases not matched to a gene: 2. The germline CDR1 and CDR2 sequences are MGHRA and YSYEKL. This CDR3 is CASSQGQGATNEKLFF. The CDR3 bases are TGCGCCAGCAGCCAAGGTCAGGGGGCAACTAATGAAAAACTGTTTTTT.

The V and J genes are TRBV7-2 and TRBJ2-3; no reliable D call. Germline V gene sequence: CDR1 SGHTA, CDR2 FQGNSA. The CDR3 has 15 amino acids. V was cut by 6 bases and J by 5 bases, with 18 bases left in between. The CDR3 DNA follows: TGTGCCAGCAGTCGCAAGCAGGAAGGGATAGATACGCAGTATTTT. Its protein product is CASSRKQEGIDTQYF.

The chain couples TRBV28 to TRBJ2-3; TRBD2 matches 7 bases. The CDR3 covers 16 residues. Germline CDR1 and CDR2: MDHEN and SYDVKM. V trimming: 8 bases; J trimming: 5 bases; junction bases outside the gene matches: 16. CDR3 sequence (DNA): TGTGCCAGCGGTCGGCTCGCGGGAGTGGGGATAGATACGCAGTATTTT. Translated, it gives CASGRLAGVGIDTQYF.

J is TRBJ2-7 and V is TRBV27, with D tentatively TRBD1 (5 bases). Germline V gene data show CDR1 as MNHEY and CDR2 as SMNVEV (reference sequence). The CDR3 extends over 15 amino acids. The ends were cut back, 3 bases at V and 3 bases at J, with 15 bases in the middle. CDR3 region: CASSFPGQLLYEQYF. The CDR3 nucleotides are TGTGCCAGCAGTTTCCCAGGGCAGCTTCTCTACGAGCAGTACTTC.

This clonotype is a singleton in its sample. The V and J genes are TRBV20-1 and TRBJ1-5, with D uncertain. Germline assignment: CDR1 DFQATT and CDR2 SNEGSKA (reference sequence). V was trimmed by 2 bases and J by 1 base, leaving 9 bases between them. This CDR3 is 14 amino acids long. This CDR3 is CSARSVASNQPQHF. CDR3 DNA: TGCAGTGCTAGATCGGTGGCAAGCAATCAGCCCCAGCATTTT.

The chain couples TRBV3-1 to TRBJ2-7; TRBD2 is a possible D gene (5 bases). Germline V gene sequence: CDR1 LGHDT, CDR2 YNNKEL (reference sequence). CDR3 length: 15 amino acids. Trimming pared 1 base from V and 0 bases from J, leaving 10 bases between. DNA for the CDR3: TGTGCCAGCAGCCAAGGAGGGAGTTACTCCTACGAGCAGTACTTC. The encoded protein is CASSQGGSYSYEQYF.

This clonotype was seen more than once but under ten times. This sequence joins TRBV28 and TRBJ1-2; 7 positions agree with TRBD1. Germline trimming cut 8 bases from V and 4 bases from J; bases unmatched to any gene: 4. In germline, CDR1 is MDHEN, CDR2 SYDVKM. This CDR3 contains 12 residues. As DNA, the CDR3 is TGTGCCAGCTTGACAGGGCGCTATGGCTACACCTTC. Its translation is CASLTGRYGYTF.

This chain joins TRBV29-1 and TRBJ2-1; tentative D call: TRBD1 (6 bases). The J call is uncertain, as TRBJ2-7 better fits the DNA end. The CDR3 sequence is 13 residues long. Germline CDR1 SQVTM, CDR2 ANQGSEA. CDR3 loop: CSVALARDNEQYF. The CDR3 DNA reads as TGCAGCGTTGCCTTGGCCAGGGACAATGAGCAGTACTTC.

The CDR3 loop is CASSTRGGSTGANVLTF. CDR3 coding DNA: TGTGCCAGCAGTACTCGGGGGGGCTCCACTGGGGCCAACGTCCTGACTTTC. The chain is built from TRBV12-3 or TRBV12-4 and TRBJ2-6, with 8 bases that match TRBD2. V gave up 5 bases and J gave up 2 bases; unmatched junction bases: 8. The CDR3 covers 17 residues.

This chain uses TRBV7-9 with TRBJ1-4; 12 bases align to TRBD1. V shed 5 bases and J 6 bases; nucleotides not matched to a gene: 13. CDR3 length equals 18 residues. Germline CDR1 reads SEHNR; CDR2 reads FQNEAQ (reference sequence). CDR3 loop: CASSGPSRDRGLHEKLFF. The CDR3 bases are TGTGCCAGCAGCGGTCCGTCCCGGGACAGGGGGCTTCATGAAAAACTGTTTTTT.

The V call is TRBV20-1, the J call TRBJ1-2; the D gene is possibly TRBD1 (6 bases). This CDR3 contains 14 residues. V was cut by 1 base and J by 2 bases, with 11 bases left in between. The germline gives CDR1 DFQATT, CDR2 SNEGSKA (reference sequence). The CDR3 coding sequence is TGCAGTGCTAGAGTTCACAGGGCCAACTATGGCTACACCTTC. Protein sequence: CSARVHRANYGYTF.

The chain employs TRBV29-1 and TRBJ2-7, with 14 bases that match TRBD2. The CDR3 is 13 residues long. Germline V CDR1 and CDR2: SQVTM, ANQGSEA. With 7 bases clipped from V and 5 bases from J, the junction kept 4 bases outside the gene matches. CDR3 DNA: TGCAGCGGCGGACTAGCGGGGGGAGACGAGCAGTACTTC. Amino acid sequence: CSGGLAGGDEQYF.

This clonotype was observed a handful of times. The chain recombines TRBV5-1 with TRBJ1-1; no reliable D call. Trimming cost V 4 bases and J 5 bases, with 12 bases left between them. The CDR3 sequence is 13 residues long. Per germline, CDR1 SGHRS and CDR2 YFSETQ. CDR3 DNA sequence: TGCGCCAGCAGCCCCAACGGCGGTACTGAAGCTTTCTTT. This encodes CASSPNGGTEAFF.

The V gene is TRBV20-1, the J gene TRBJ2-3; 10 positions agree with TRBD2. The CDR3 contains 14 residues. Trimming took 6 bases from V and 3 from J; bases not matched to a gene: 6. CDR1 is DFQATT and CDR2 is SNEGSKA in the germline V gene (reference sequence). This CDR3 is CSAQTSGVTDTQYF. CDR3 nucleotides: TGCAGTGCCCAAACTAGCGGGGTAACAGATACGCAGTATTTT.

The CDR3 sequence: CASSPTEISYNEQFF. The CDR3 coding sequence is TGTGCCAGCTCACCGACAGAAATCTCCTACAATGAGCAGTTCTTC. V gene TRBV18 combines with J gene TRBJ2-1; a weak D match, TRBD1 (5 bases). V shed 3 bases and J shed 0 bases, with 9 bases lying between them. Germline loops: CDR1 KGHSH, CDR2 LQKENI. CDR3 length: 15 amino acids.

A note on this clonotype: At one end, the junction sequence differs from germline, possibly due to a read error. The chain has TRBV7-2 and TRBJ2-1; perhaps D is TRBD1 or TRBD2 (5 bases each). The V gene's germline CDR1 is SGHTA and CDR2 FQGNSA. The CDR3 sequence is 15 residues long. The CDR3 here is CASSLRGGSYKEQFF. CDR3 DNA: TGTGCCAGCAGCTTACGTGGGGGATCCTACAAGGAGCAGTTCTTC.